Reported below is one T cell receptor beta chain. V lost 5 bases and J lost 3, with 8 bases in between. Germline CDR1 reads SEHNR; CDR2 reads FQNEAQ (reference sequence). This CDR3 is built from 12 residues. This record belongs to a study of blood T cell repertoires in COVID-19. Study as a whole: The United States, Italy and Spain supplied acute and convalescent COVID-19 samples. Nucleic acid was either cDNA or gDNA, and it came from T cells, B-cell-depleted T cells, or PBMCs.

TCRdb's copy holds only in-frame clones and misses some; the assay was immunoSEQ multiplex PCR. The sample gives around 270,000 clones, more than 85% of which show up once; approximately 4.2% is in the top ten. What was sequenced was peripheral blood. The clonotype was recovered from a man aged 40-49 years with acute or convalescent COVID-19. V gene TRBV7-9 combines with J gene TRBJ2-7; D unclear. CDR3 protein: CASSLSFYEQYF. The DNA of the CDR3 is TGTGCCAGCAGCCTAAGTTTCTACGAGCAGTACTTC.